This TCR beta chain was captured in a study of blood T cell repertoires in COVID-19. Profiling relied on immunoSEQ multiplex PCR, and the TCRdb table lists in-frame clones only, not all of them. This table holds 150,000 to 200,000 clones, 60% to 85% found once. The material sequenced was peripheral blood. The sequence derives from a man between 60 and 75 years old with active or convalescent COVID-19.

The CDR3 loop is CAITPGDTGELFF. The CDR3 region has the DNA TGTGCCATCACGCCAGGGGACACCGGGGAGCTGTTTTTT. The genes are TRBV10-3 and TRBJ2-2; TRBD1 is a possible D gene (6 bases). Per the germline V gene, CDR1 is ENHRY and CDR2 is SYGVKD. This CDR3 is 13 amino acids long. V was shortened by 7 bases and J by 3 bases, with 9 bases between the two germline ends.